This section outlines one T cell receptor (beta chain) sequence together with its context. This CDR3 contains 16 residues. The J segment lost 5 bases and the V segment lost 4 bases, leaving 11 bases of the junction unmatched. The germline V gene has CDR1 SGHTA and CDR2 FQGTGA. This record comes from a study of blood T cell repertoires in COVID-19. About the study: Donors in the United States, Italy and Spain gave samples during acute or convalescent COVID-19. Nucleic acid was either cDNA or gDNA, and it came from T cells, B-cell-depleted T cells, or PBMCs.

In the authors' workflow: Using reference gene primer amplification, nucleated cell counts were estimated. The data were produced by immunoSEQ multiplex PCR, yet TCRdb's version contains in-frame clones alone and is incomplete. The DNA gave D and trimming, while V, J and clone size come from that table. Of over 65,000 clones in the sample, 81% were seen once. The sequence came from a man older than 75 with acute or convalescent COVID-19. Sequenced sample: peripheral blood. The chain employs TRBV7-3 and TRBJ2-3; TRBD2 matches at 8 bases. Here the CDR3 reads CASSSGLAQGLDTQYF. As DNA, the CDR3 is TGTGCCAGCAGCTCAGGACTAGCCCAGGGGTTAGATACGCAGTATTTT.